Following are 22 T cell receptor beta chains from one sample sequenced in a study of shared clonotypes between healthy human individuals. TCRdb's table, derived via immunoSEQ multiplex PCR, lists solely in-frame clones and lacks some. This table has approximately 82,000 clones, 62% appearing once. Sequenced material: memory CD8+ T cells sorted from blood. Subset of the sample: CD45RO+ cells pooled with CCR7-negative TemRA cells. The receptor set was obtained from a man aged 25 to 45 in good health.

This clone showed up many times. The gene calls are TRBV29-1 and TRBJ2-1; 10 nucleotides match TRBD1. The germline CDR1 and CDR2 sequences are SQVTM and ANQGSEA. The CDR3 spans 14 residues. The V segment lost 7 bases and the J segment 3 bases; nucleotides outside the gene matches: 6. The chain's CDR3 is CSGRQGALYNEQFF. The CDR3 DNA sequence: TGCAGCGGAAGACAGGGGGCTCTCTACAATGAGCAGTTCTTC.

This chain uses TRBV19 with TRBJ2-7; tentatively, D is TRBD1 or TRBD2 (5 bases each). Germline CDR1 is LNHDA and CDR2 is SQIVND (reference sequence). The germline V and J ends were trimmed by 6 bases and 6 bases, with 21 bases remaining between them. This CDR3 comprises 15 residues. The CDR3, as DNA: TGTGCCAGTAGCAACTTAGGCCAGGGAGATTCCGAGCAGTACTTC. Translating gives CASSNLGQGDSEQYF.

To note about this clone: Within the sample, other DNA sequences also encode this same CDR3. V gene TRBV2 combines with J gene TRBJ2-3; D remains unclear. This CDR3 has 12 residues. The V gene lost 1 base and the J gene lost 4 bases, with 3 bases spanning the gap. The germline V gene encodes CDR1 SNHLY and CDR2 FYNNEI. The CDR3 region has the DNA TGTGCCAGCAGTGAAGGGGCAGATACGCAGTATTTT. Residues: CASSEGADTQYF.

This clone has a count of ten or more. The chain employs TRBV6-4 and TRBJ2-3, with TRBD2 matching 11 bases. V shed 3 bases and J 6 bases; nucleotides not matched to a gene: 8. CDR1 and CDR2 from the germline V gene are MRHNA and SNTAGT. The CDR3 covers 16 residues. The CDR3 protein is CASSELAGGPADTQYF. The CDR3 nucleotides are TGTGCCAGCAGTGAATTAGCGGGAGGGCCGGCGGATACGCAGTATTTT.

CDR3 coding DNA: TGTGCCAGCCTTCGGACTAGCGGGAGCACCGGGGAGCTGTTTTTT. It is translated as CASLRTSGSTGELFF. The chain is built from TRBV6-1 and TRBJ2-2; 13 bases match TRBD2. Trimming at V came to 8 bases and at J to 4 bases, leaving 4 bases not matched to a gene. Germline assignment: CDR1 MNHNS and CDR2 SASEGT. The CDR3 totals 15 residues.

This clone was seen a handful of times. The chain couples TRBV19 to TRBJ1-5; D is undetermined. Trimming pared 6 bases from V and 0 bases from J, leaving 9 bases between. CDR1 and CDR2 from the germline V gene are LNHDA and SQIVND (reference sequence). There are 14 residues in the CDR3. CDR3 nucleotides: TGTGCCAGTAGGGCGGACTATAGCAATCAGCCCCAGCATTTT. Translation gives CASRADYSNQPQHF.

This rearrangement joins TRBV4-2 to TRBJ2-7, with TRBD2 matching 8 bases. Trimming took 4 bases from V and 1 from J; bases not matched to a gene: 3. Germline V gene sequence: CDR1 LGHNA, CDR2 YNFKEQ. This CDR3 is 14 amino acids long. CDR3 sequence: CASSPGLDSYEQYF. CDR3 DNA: TGTGCCAGCAGCCCGGGACTAGATTCCTACGAGCAGTACTTC.

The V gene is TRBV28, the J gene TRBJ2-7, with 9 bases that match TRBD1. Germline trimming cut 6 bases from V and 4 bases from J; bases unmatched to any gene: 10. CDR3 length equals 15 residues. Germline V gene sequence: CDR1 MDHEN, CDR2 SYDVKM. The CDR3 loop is CASSRDGTGFYEQYF. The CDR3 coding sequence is TGTGCCAGCAGCCGAGACGGGACAGGGTTTTACGAGCAGTACTTC.

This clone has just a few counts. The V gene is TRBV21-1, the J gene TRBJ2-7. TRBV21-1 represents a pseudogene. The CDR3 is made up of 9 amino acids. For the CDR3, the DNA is TGTGCCAGCAGCACGAGGGGGTACTTC. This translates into CASSTRGYF.

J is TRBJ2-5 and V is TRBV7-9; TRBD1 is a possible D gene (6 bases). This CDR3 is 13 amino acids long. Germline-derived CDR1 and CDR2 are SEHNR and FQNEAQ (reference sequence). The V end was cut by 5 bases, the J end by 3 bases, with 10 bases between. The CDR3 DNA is TGTGCCAGCAGCCAGCGGACAGAAGAGACCCAGTACTTC. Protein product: CASSQRTEETQYF. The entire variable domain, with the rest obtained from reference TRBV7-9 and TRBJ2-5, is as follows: DTGVSQNPRHKITKRGQNVTFRCDPISEHNRLYWYRQTLGQGPEFLTYFQNEAQLEKSRLLSDRFSAERPKGSFSTLEIQRTEQGDSAMYLCASSQRTEETQYFGPGTRLLVL.

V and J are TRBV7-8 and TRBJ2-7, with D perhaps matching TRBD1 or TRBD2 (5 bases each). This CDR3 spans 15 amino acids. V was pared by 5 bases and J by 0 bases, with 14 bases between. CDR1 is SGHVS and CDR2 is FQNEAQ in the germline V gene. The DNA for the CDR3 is TGTGCCAGCAGCCCATCGGGACCCGACTCCTACGAGCAGTACTTC. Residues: CASSPSGPDSYEQYF.

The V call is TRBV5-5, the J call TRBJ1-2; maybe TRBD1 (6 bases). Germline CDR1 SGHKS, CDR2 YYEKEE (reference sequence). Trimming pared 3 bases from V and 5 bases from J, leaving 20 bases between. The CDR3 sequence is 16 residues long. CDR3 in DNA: TGTGCCAGCAGCTCGTTGGTCCAGGGGAGTCAGTATGGCTACACCTTC. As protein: CASSSLVQGSQYGYTF.

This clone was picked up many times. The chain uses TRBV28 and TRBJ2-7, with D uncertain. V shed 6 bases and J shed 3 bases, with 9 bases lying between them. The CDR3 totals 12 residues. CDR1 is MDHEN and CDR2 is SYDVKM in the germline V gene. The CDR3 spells CASSGRNYEQYF. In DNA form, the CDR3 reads TGTGCCAGCAGCGGACGTAACTACGAGCAGTACTTC. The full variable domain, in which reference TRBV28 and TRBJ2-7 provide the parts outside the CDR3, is DVKVTQSSRYLVKRTGEKVFLECVQDMDHENMFWYRQDPGLGLRLIYFSYDVKMKEKGDIPEGYSVSREKKERFSLILESASTNQTSMYLCASSGRNYEQYFGPGTRLTVT.

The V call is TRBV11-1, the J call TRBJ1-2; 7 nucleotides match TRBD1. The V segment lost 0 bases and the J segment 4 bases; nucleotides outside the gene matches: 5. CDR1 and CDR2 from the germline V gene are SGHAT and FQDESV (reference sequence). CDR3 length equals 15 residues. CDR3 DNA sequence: TGTGCCAGCAGCTTAGCCCGACAGGGATTCTATGGCTACACCTTC. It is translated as CASSLARQGFYGYTF.

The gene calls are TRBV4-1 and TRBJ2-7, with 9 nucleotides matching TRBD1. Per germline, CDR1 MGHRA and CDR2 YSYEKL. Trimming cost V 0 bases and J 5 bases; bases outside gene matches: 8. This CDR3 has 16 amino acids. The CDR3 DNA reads TGCGCCAGCAGCCAAGAAGATGGGACAGGGTTCGACGAGCAGTACTTC. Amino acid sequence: CASSQEDGTGFDEQYF.

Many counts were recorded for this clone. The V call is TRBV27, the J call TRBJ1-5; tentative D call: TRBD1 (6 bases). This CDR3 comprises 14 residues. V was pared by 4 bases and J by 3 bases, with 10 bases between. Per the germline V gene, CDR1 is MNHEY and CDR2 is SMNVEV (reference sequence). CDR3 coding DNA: TGTGCCAGCAGTTCCAGACAGGTCAATCAGCCCCAGCATTTT. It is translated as CASSSRQVNQPQHF.

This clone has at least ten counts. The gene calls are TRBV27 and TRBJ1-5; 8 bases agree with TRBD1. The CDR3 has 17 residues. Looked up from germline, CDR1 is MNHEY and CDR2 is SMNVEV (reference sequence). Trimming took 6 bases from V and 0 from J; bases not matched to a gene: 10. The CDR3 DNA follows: TGTGCCAGCAGCCGGACAGGGCTTTCTTATAGCAATCAGCCCCAGCATTTT. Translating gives CASSRTGLSYSNQPQHF.

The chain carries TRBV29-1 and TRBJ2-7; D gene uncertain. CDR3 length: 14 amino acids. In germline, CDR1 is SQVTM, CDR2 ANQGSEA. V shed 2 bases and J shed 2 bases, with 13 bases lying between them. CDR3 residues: CSVESDRETYEQYF. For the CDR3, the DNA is TGCAGCGTTGAATCTGACCGAGAGACCTACGAGCAGTACTTC.

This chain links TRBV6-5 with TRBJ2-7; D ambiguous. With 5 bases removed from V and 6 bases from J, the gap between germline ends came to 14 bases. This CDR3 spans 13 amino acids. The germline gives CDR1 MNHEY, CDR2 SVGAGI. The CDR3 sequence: CASSRQEYGEQYF. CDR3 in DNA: TGTGCCAGCAGTCGTCAGGAATATGGCGAGCAGTACTTC.

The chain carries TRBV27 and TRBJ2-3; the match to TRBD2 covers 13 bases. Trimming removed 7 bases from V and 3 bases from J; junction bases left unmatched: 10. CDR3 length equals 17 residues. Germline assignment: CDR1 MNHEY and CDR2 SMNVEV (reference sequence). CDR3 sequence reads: CASTDRGTSGITDTQYF. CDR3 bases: TGTGCCAGCACCGACAGGGGGACTAGCGGGATTACAGATACGCAGTATTTT.

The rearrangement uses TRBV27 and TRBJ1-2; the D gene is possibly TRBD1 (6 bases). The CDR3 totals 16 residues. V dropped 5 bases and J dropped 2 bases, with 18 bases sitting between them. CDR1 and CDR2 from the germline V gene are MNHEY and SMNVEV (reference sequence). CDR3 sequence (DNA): TGTGCCAGCAGTCCAGATTCAGGGGTGAGGAACTATGGCTACACCTTC. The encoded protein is CASSPDSGVRNYGYTF.

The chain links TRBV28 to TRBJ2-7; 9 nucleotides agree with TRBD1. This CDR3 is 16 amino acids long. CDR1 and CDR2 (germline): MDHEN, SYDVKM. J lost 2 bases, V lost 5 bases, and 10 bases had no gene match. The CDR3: CASSQTGGGQAYEQYF. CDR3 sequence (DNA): TGTGCCAGCAGTCAAACAGGGGGCGGACAGGCCTACGAGCAGTACTTC.